Following are 4 T cell receptor beta chains from one sample sequenced in a study of metastatic and nonmetastatic thyroid tumors. Each patient went into thyroid surgery without having received any treatment. TCRdb re-called the PCR reads with MiXCR. The sample includes around 42,000 clones, about an eighth seen only once; the top ten take roughly 25%. The sample taken for sequencing was blood. The receptors were sampled from a female donor with papillary thyroid cancer or a benign thyroid nodule (not recorded which). Some clones in this sample may be carry-over from other donors' samples.

The chain links TRBV7-3 to TRBJ2-7; D is unclear. The V end lost 0 bases, the J end lost 3 bases, and 12 bases lay between the germline ends. Germline V gives CDR1 SGHTA, CDR2 FQGTGA. The CDR3 contains 15 residues. In DNA, the CDR3 is TGTGCCAGCAGCTTAACTGGTGGAGAGAACTACGAGCAGTACTTC. This translates into CASSLTGGENYEQYF.

This clone occurred many times. CDR3 sequence: CASSLSASEETQYF. CDR3 bases: TGTGCCAGCAGTTTATCGGCCTCGGAGGAGACCCAGTACTTC. The chain has TRBV12-3 or TRBV12-4 and TRBJ2-5, with D uncertain. Trimming removed 2 bases from V and 5 bases from J, with 12 bases in between. The CDR3 consists of 14 residues.

The sample holds many counts of this clone. This chain links TRBV3-1 with TRBJ1-1, with D maybe TRBD1 (6 bases). Germline assignment: CDR1 LGHDT and CDR2 YNNKEL (reference sequence). V shed 1 base and J shed 7 bases, with 22 bases lying between them. The CDR3 runs to 17 residues. CDR3 amino acids: CASSQVPLRGAPNEAFF. In DNA, the CDR3 is TGTGCCAGCAGCCAAGTTCCGCTACGGGGGGCTCCGAATGAAGCTTTCTTT.

Relative to its sample, this clone is medium-sized (0.01 to 0.1%). The CDR3 region is CASSPSRWGRDYGYTF. CDR3 coding DNA: TGTGCCAGCAGTCCCTCGCGGTGGGGGCGCGACTATGGCTACACCTTC. The chain links TRBV27 to TRBJ1-2; perhaps TRBD1 as D (6 bases). The V end was cut by 5 bases, the J end by 3 bases, with 19 bases between. The germline V gene has CDR1 MNHEY and CDR2 SMNVEV (reference sequence). The CDR3 length is 16 residues.